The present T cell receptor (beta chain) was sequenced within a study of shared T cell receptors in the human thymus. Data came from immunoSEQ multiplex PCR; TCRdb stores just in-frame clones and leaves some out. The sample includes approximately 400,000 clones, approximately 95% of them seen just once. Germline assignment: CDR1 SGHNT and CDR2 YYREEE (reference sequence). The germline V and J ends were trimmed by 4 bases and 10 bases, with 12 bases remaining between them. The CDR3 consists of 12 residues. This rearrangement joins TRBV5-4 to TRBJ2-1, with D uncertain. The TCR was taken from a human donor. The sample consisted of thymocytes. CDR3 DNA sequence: TGTGCCAGCAGCACCGGGCCATCGGAGCAGTTCTTC. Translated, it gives CASSTGPSEQFF. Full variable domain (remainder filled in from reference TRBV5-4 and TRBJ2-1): ETGVTQSPTHLIKTRGQQVTLRCSSQSGHNTVSWYQQALGQGPQFIFQYYREEENGRGNFPPRFSGLQFPNYSSELNVNALELDDSALYLCASSTGPSEQFFGPGTRLTVL.